Included here is one TCR beta chain sequence, with context. Its antigen remains unidentified. Profiling relied on immunoSEQ multiplex PCR, and the TCRdb table lists in-frame clones only, not all of them. This table has some 130,000 clones, around nine tenths appearing once. Mismatch repair deficiency was confirmed in all patients, by PCR or immunohistochemistry. The data derive from a study of PD-1 blockade in mismatch repair-deficient tumors. In the study overall: All were previously treated, progressing patients with 12 mismatch repair-deficient cancer types.

The CDR3 contains 17 residues. Germline V lookup: CDR1 SGHVS, CDR2 FQNEAQ. The V end was cut by 11 bases, the J end by 0 bases, with 20 bases between. Study conclusions and caveats: Rapid post-treatment expansion, then contraction, generally preceding radiologic response, marked tumor-resident clones.

This receptor was taken from an adult with mismatch repair-deficient cancer. Sequenced here: peripheral blood, sampled just over 70 weeks after starting pembrolizumab. The rearrangement links TRBV7-8 to TRBJ2-6, with D uncertain. CDR3 sequence (DNA): TGTGCCGGCAACTCGGGCCCCTTAACCTCTGGGGCCAACGTCCTGACTTTC. It translates to CAGNSGPLTSGANVLTF.